These T cell receptor beta chains were read from a single sample in a study of blood T cell repertoires in COVID-19. Generated by immunoSEQ multiplex PCR, the TCRdb table keeps only in-frame clones and is missing some. The sample comprises roughly 260,000 clones, 87% of which are singletons, and about 2.2% rests with the top ten. The sample comprised peripheral blood. Receptors originate from a woman aged 45-59 years who had recovered from COVID-19. CDR3s include the opening cysteine and the closing phenylalanine or tryptophan. A D gene is named only where the DNA matches it firmly. Not every row has a clone size; where given, it reads once, few, many or a size class.

CDR3 DNA: TGTGCCAGCAGTTCTAGCGGGGGGGGAGAGACCCAGTACTTC
CDR3 protein: CASSSSGGGETQYF
clone size: once
V gene: TRBV28
D gene: TRBD2
CDR3 length: 14
J gene: TRBJ2-5

CDR3 DNA: TGTGCCAGCAGCCAGTCCGGGACAGGGGATTTTTACGGATACGGCTACACCTTC
CDR3 protein: CASSQSGTGDFYGYGYTF
clone size: -
V gene: TRBV3-1/TRBV3-2
D gene: TRBD1
CDR3 length: 18
J gene: TRBJ1-2

CDR3 DNA: TGTGCCAGTAGTATTACTCCCCTGACCGGGGAGCTGTTTTTT
CDR3 protein: CASSITPLTGELFF
clone size: -
V gene: TRBV19
D gene: -
CDR3 length: 14
J gene: TRBJ2-2

CDR3 DNA: TGTGCCAGCAGCGTACAAGCGGGAGGATACAATGAGCAGTTCTTC
CDR3 protein: CASSVQAGGYNEQFF
clone size: -
V gene: TRBV9
D gene: TRBD2
CDR3 length: 15
J gene: TRBJ2-1

CDR3 DNA: TGTGCCAGCTCACCACTAGCGGGGGGTATCTCCTACGAGCAGTACTTC
CDR3 protein: CASSPLAGGISYEQYF
clone size: -
V gene: TRBV18
D gene: TRBD2
CDR3 length: 16
J gene: TRBJ2-7

CDR3 DNA: TGTGCCAGCAGCGAAAGCGGGAATGAGCAGTTCTTC
CDR3 protein: CASSESGNEQFF
clone size: -
V gene: TRBV7-2
D gene: -
CDR3 length: 12
J gene: TRBJ2-1

CDR3 DNA: TGCAGCGTTCTCACCGGGACAGGGAACACTGAAGCTTTCTTT
CDR3 protein: CSVLTGTGNTEAFF
clone size: -
V gene: TRBV29-1
D gene: TRBD1
CDR3 length: 14
J gene: TRBJ1-1

CDR3 DNA: TGTGCCAGCAGCAAAGAGCCCACTAGTAAGGGTTGCGATGAGCAGTTCTTC
CDR3 protein: CASSKEPTSKGCDEQFF
clone size: -
V gene: TRBV21-1
D gene: -
CDR3 length: 17
J gene: TRBJ2-1

CDR3 DNA: TGTGCCAGCAGCCGCGAAAATTATGGCTACACCTTC
CDR3 protein: CASSRENYGYTF
clone size: -
V gene: TRBV7-9
D gene: -
CDR3 length: 12
J gene: TRBJ1-2

CDR3 DNA: TGTGCCTTAAGACATCGCCCGAGGGCGGACCCCTCTGGGGCCAACGTCCTGACTTTC
CDR3 protein: CALRHRPRADPSGANVLTF
clone size: -
V gene: TRBV30
D gene: -
CDR3 length: 19
J gene: TRBJ2-6

CDR3 DNA: TGTGCCAGAAGCTTGCAAGTGGGAGGGTCGGATACGCAGTATTTT
CDR3 protein: CARSLQVGGSDTQYF
clone size: -
V gene: TRBV5-3
D gene: TRBD2
CDR3 length: 15
J gene: TRBJ2-3

CDR3 DNA: TGTGCCAGCAGCCAAGAAAGAACCAATACGGCTAGCGGGAGGGCCTTATACGAGCAGTACTTC
CDR3 protein: CASSQERTNTASGRALYEQYF
clone size: -
V gene: TRBV3-1/TRBV3-2
D gene: TRBD2
CDR3 length: 21
J gene: TRBJ2-7

CDR3 DNA: TGTGCCAGCAGCTTATCAGCCGGGACAGGGAGCGAAAAACTGTTTTTT
CDR3 protein: CASSLSAGTGSEKLFF
clone size: -
V gene: TRBV7-6
D gene: TRBD1
CDR3 length: 16
J gene: TRBJ1-4

CDR3 DNA: TGTGCCAGCACCCCTCTTCGTCCGGGGGCAGCGGGGGGGGCCAACGTCCTGACTTTC
CDR3 protein: CASTPLRPGAAGGANVLTF
clone size: few
V gene: TRBV5-8
D gene: -
CDR3 length: 19
J gene: TRBJ2-6

CDR3 DNA: TGTGCCATCAGTGAGTCGGGACTAGCGGGAGGTGAGCAGTACTTC
CDR3 protein: CAISESGLAGGEQYF
clone size: -
V gene: TRBV10-3
D gene: TRBD2
CDR3 length: 15
J gene: TRBJ2-7

CDR3 DNA: TGTGCCAGCAGCTTAGTAGGGCAGGGGGCTGCCTATGGCTACACCTTC
CDR3 protein: CASSLVGQGAAYGYTF
clone size: -
V gene: TRBV7-2
D gene: TRBD1
CDR3 length: 16
J gene: TRBJ1-2

CDR3 DNA: TGTGCTAGTTCCAGGTATTTGCCCACTGAAGCTTTCTTT
CDR3 protein: CASSRYLPTEAFF
clone size: -
V gene: TRBV12-5
D gene: -
CDR3 length: 13
J gene: TRBJ1-1

CDR3 DNA: TGTGCCAGCTCACGGGACTTAGCCTTCAATGAGCAGTTCTTC
CDR3 protein: CASSRDLAFNEQFF
clone size: -
V gene: TRBV18
D gene: -
CDR3 length: 14
J gene: TRBJ2-1

CDR3 DNA: TGCGCCAGCAGCTTGGAAAGGGGAGGGGAAAAACTGTTTTTT
CDR3 protein: CASSLERGGEKLFF
clone size: -
V gene: TRBV5-1
D gene: -
CDR3 length: 14
J gene: TRBJ1-4

CDR3 DNA: TGTGCCAGCCCACCCCTTGGGGCTAGCGGGGACGAGCAGTACTTC
CDR3 protein: CASPPLGASGDEQYF
clone size: -
V gene: TRBV28
D gene: TRBD2
CDR3 length: 15
J gene: TRBJ2-7

CDR3 DNA: TGCGCCAGCAGCTTGGTTCAGGGTGGCAGCGGGAGGGCCGCAGATACGCAGTATTTT
CDR3 protein: CASSLVQGGSGRAADTQYF
clone size: -
V gene: TRBV5-1
D gene: TRBD2
CDR3 length: 19
J gene: TRBJ2-3

CDR3 DNA: TGTGCCAGCAGCTTTTACGGACAGCCCTACGAGCAGTACTTC
CDR3 protein: CASSFYGQPYEQYF
clone size: -
V gene: TRBV11-2
D gene: -
CDR3 length: 14
J gene: TRBJ2-7

CDR3 DNA: TGTGCCAGCAGTGAACAGGGCATCTACACCGGGGAGCTGTTTTTT
CDR3 protein: CASSEQGIYTGELFF
clone size: once
V gene: TRBV25-1
D gene: -
CDR3 length: 15
J gene: TRBJ2-2

CDR3 DNA: TGTGCCAGCAGTGACCAGGGGGCGAACGGACAGCCCCAGCATTTT
CDR3 protein: CASSDQGANGQPQHF
clone size: -
V gene: TRBV6-1
D gene: TRBD1
CDR3 length: 15
J gene: TRBJ1-5

CDR3 DNA: TGTGCCAGTACCGCGACAGGGGGAGAGACCCAGTACTTC
CDR3 protein: CASTATGGETQYF
clone size: -
V gene: TRBV19
D gene: TRBD1
CDR3 length: 13
J gene: TRBJ2-5

CDR3 DNA: TGTGCCAGCAGCAACCCACAGGGGGGGGAAAACTATGGCTACACCTTC
CDR3 protein: CASSNPQGGENYGYTF
clone size: -
V gene: TRBV21-1
D gene: -
CDR3 length: 16
J gene: TRBJ1-2